Below are 31 T cell receptor beta chains sequenced from a single sample in a study of regulatory T cells in long-lasting Graves disease. Construction of TCR beta libraries relied on iRepertoire HTBI primers and on Arm-PCR targeting CDR3 regions. TCRdb ran MiXCR on the multiplex PCR reads and lists one entry per CDR3 protein. Here the sample spans 500,000 to 700,000 distinct CDR3 sequences, about 15% being singletons. Stated time point: newly diagnosed GD, antithyroid drugs for less than 3 months. RNA isolated from PBMCs was used to make the TCR library. These data were also reused for a study on T cells in Graves' hyperthyroidism and ophthalmopathy.

Material: peripheral blood mononuclear cells (PBMCs), obtained at new diagnosis, from a patient treated with antithyroid drugs. These receptor sequences come from a woman in her thirties with Graves disease.

This clonotype has ten or more counts. The genes are TRBV6-1 and TRBJ1-1, with a weak D call TRBD1 (5 bases). Looked up from germline, CDR1 is MNHNS and CDR2 is SASEGT. With 4 bases removed from V and 4 bases from J, the gap between germline ends came to 10 bases. The CDR3 is made up of 13 amino acids. Here the CDR3 reads CASSGGRGTEAFF. DNA for the CDR3: TGTGCCAGCAGTGGTGGGAGGGGCACTGAAGCTTTCTTT.

There are many counts of this clonotype. The rearrangement joins TRBV28 to TRBJ1-1; D not resolved. The germline V gene encodes CDR1 MDHEN and CDR2 SYDVKM. The CDR3 length is 12 residues. V was trimmed by 5 bases and J by 5 bases, leaving 9 bases between them. CDR3 coding DNA: TGTGCCAGCAGTAGGACTCTGACTGAAGCTTTCTTT. Translating it yields CASSRTLTEAFF.

The CDR3 region is CASSLQLGKSGANVLTF. Written as DNA, the CDR3 is TGCGCCAGCAGCTTACAGCTGGGGAAGAGTGGGGCCAACGTCCTGACTTTC. The chain couples TRBV5-1 to TRBJ2-6, with D unresolved. The germline V gene encodes CDR1 SGHRS and CDR2 YFSETQ. The V and J ends lost 2 bases and 3 bases respectively, with 15 bases between them. The CDR3 totals 17 residues. Looking up the rest from reference TRBV5-1 and TRBJ2-6 gives the full variable domain: KAGVTQTPRYLIKTRGQQVTLSCSPISGHRSVSWYQQTPGQGLQFLFEYFSETQRNKGNFPGRFSGRQFSNSRSEMNVSTLELGDSALYLCASSLQLGKSGANVLTFGAGSRLTVL.

There are a few counts of this clonotype. The rearrangement joins TRBV19 to TRBJ2-6; tentative D call: TRBD2 (6 bases). Germline V gene sequence: CDR1 LNHDA, CDR2 SQIVND (reference sequence). Trimming cost V 7 bases and J 6 bases, with 19 bases left between them. The length of the CDR3 is 16 residues. CDR3 residues: CASTGTDGLTANVLTF. In DNA, the CDR3 is TGTGCCAGTACCGGGACTGACGGTTTAACGGCCAACGTCCTGACTTTC.

V gene TRBV20-1 combines with J gene TRBJ2-5, with 12 positions matching TRBD2. Germline assignment: CDR1 DFQATT and CDR2 SNEGSKA (reference sequence). J gave up 7 bases and V 5 bases, and 11 bases lay outside the gene matches. This CDR3 has 15 amino acids. The CDR3 bases are TGCAGTGCTCCCCTAGCGGGAGGGCGAGAGGTGACCCAGTACTTC. Protein sequence: CSAPLAGGREVTQYF.

V usage is TRBV19 and J usage is TRBJ2-7; D tentatively reads TRBD1 or TRBD2 (5 bases each). The V gene lost 4 bases and the J gene lost 0 bases, with 13 bases spanning the gap. Germline V CDR1 and CDR2: LNHDA, SQIVND (reference sequence). The CDR3 has 15 amino acids. CDR3 DNA: TGTGCCAGTAGTAGGGACGCCACAGCCTCCTACGAGCAGTACTTC. Translated, it gives CASSRDATASYEQYF.

In its sample, this clonotype was seen many times. The chain has TRBV30 and TRBJ1-2; D remains ambiguous. The CDR3 consists of 11 residues. Trimming took 0 bases from V and 8 from J, leaving 7 bases between them. CDR1 is GTSNPN and CDR2 is SVGIG in the germline V gene (reference sequence). The CDR3 sequence is CAWSVIGGYTF. CDR3 in DNA: TGTGCCTGGAGTGTGATCGGCGGCTACACCTTC.

This clonotype was detected a few times. It is likely a read error, because the conserved phenylalanine at the end of the CDR3 is missing. The genes are TRBV27 and TRBJ2-1, with D perhaps TRBD1 (5 bases). Trimming took 8 bases from V and 4 from J, leaving 6 bases between them. CDR1 MNHEY and CDR2 SMNVEV come from the germline V gene (reference sequence). The CDR3 consists of 11 residues. CDR3 in DNA: TGTGCCAGCGGACAATACAATGAGCAGTTCCTC. Translation gives CASGQYNEQFL.

This sequence joins TRBV19 and TRBJ1-1; D is undetermined. CDR3 length equals 14 residues. V was pared by 2 bases and J by 0 bases, with 7 bases between. Germline values: CDR1 LNHDA, CDR2 SQIVND (reference sequence). CDR3 protein: CASSIKAVNTEAFF. The CDR3 nucleotides are TGTGCCAGTAGTATAAAAGCGGTGAACACTGAAGCTTTCTTT. Full variable domain (missing parts from reference TRBV19 and TRBJ1-1): DGGITQSPKYLFRKEGQNVTLSCEQNLNHDAMYWYRQDPGQGLRLIYYSQIVNDFQKGDIAEGYSVSREKKESFPLTVTSAQKNPTAFYLCASSIKAVNTEAFFGQGTRLTVV.

This clonotype was recorded at least ten times. This rearrangement joins TRBV27 to TRBJ2-1, with 8 bases fitting TRBD2. Looked up from germline, CDR1 is MNHEY and CDR2 is SMNVEV (reference sequence). The trim removed 5 bases at V and 1 base at J, leaving 7 bases unmatched. The CDR3 contains 16 residues. In DNA form, the CDR3 reads TGTGCCAGCAGTCCGGGACTAGGTGTTTCCTACAATGAGCAGTTCTTC. This codes for CASSPGLGVSYNEQFF.

This clonotype was counted once. V is TRBV11-3 and J is TRBJ2-1; D gene uncertain. This CDR3 has 12 amino acids. V was pared by 5 bases and J by 6 bases, with 8 bases between. The germline gives CDR1 SGHNT, CDR2 YENEEA. The CDR3 sequence: CASSTMGNEQFF. The CDR3 DNA reads TGTGCCAGCAGCACTATGGGCAATGAGCAGTTCTTC.

At least ten counts were recorded for this clonotype. The chain links TRBV11-3 to TRBJ2-1; perhaps TRBD2 as D (6 bases). The CDR3 runs 13 residues. The V gene lost 5 bases and the J gene lost 7 bases, with 12 bases spanning the gap. Per the germline V gene, CDR1 is SGHNT and CDR2 is YENEEA. The CDR3 spells CASSRGGENEQFF. CDR3 DNA sequence: TGTGCCAGCAGCCGAGGAGGGGAGAATGAGCAGTTCTTC.

At least ten counts were recorded for this clonotype. The chain recombines TRBV2 with TRBJ2-1, with 11 positions matching TRBD2. Trimming cost V 6 bases and J 2 bases; bases outside gene matches: 6. This CDR3 comprises 16 residues. Per the germline V gene, CDR1 is SNHLY and CDR2 is FYNNEI. CDR3 sequence (DNA): TGTGCCAGCAGCGCTGAACTAGCGGGAGCCTACAATGAGCAGTTCTTC. This translates into CASSAELAGAYNEQFF.

This chain uses TRBV6-2 or TRBV6-3 with TRBJ2-6; 8 bases agree with TRBD1. This CDR3 comprises 18 residues. CDR1 is MNHEY and CDR2 is SVGEGT in the germline V gene. Germline trimming cut 4 bases from V and 0 bases from J; bases unmatched to any gene: 8. The CDR3 reads CASSSWTGINSGANVLTF. The CDR3 nucleotides are TGTGCCAGCAGTTCCTGGACAGGGATAAACTCTGGGGCCAACGTCCTGACTTTC.

This clonotype was observed many times. In nucleotides, the CDR3 is TGTGCCAGCAGGTTCGGGGTCTACGAGCAGTACTTC. It yields the protein CASRFGVYEQYF. The chain combines TRBV12-3 or TRBV12-4 with TRBJ2-7; D perhaps matches TRBD2 (5 bases). The CDR3 extends over 12 amino acids. Trimming left V 6 bases short and J 3 bases short, with 9 bases between.

Of note for this clonotype: A clone one base away is much larger, so this may be a read error. The rearrangement uses TRBV28 and TRBJ2-7; D uncertain. V dropped 6 bases and J dropped 2 bases, with 17 bases sitting between them. Germline V gene sequence: CDR1 MDHEN, CDR2 SYDVKM. The CDR3 has 15 residues. This CDR3 reads CASRGPFGDPYEQYF. CDR3 DNA: TGTGCCAGCAGGGGCCCTTTCGGTGACCCCTACGAGCAGTACTTC.

Comment on this clonotype: Given the absence of the conserved phenylalanine or tryptophan at the CDR3 end, a read error is likely. The chain links TRBV20-1 to TRBJ2-7; D ambiguous. The germline CDR1 and CDR2 sequences are DFQATT and SNEGSKA (reference sequence). This CDR3 region has 15 residues. Trimming stripped 0 bases from V and 0 bases from J, with 12 bases between. The CDR3 sequence: CSARDLSGPSYEQYL. CDR3 in DNA: TGCAGTGCTAGAGATTTATCGGGTCCCTCCTACGAGCAGTACCTC.

This rearrangement joins TRBV7-2 to TRBJ1-5; TRBD1 aligns across 9 bases. Germline lookup yields CDR1 SGHTA and CDR2 FQGNSA. After removal of 2 bases from V and 2 bases from J, the junction contained 10 bases not matched to a gene. The CDR3 spans 18 residues. CDR3 DNA: TGTGCCAGCAGCTTACATAAACAGGGGGCGCGGGGCAATCAGCCCCAGCATTTT. Its protein is CASSLHKQGARGNQPQHF.

Details on this clonotype: A much larger clone differs from this one at a single base, so this may be a read error. CDR3 bases: TGTGCCAGCAGTTACTCGGTAATGAGGATCGGGGAGCTGTTTTTT. Translating gives CASSYSVMRIGELFF. The chain uses TRBV6-5 and TRBJ2-2; D is uncertain. CDR1 MNHEY and CDR2 SVGAGI come from the germline V gene. V gave up 0 bases and J gave up 7 bases, with 12 bases separating them. The CDR3 consists of 15 residues.

This clonotype occurred a few times. This chain uses TRBV20-1 with TRBJ1-2; D is unclear. Trimming cost V 3 bases and J 7 bases, with 9 bases left between them. Per the germline V gene, CDR1 is DFQATT and CDR2 is SNEGSKA (reference sequence). The CDR3 totals 11 residues. CDR3 sequence: CSASPGLGYTF. CDR3 DNA sequence: TGCAGTGCTAGCCCCGGCCTTGGCTACACCTTC.

This clonotype was recorded a few times. A single base separates this from a much larger clone, so it may be a read error. This CDR3 reads CSARDVQEGIMNTEAFF. CDR3 DNA sequence: TGCAGTGCTAGAGATGTACAGGAAGGGATCATGAACACTGAAGCTTTCTTT. V gene TRBV20-1 combines with J gene TRBJ1-1; D perhaps matches TRBD1 (5 bases). V was pared by 0 bases and J by 0 bases, with 17 bases between. This CDR3 spans 17 amino acids. Germline CDR1 and CDR2: DFQATT and SNEGSKA (reference sequence).

This clonotype came up many times. The chain has TRBV12-3 or TRBV12-4 and TRBJ1-5; D not certain. The CDR3 spans 14 residues. V gave up 0 bases and J gave up 4 bases, with 7 bases separating them. The CDR3 region is CASSLADVNQPQHF. The CDR3 bases are TGTGCCAGCAGTTTAGCGGATGTAAATCAGCCCCAGCATTTT.

J is TRBJ2-3 and V is TRBV10-1, with D unclear. Trimming took off 0 bases at V and 6 bases at J, with 10 bases between the two ends. The CDR3 has 14 residues. CDR1 and CDR2 (germline): WNHNN, SYGVQD (reference sequence). In DNA form, the CDR3 reads TGCGCCAGCAGTGAGTCGAGTGGGGTTGATACGCAGTATTTT. Its translation is CASSESSGVDTQYF.

This clonotype was counted between two and nine times. The rearrangement uses TRBV3-1 and TRBJ2-2, with 12 bases fitting TRBD2. The CDR3 runs to 16 residues. V shed 1 base, J shed 9 bases, and the junction held 6 bases outside the gene matches. Germline lookup yields CDR1 LGHDT and CDR2 YNNKEL (reference sequence). The CDR3 loop is CASSQGLAGGTRELFF. The CDR3 nucleotides read TGTGCCAGCAGCCAAGGTCTAGCGGGAGGGACCCGGGAGCTGTTTTTT.

This chain joins TRBV29-1 and TRBJ2-1; 11 positions match TRBD2. This CDR3 is 13 amino acids long. Germline V gene data show CDR1 as SQVTM and CDR2 as ANQGSEA. The ends lost 4 bases at V and 9 bases at J; junction bases unmatched: 5. The CDR3 DNA is TGCAGCGTTGGTAGCGGGAGGGCCTTTGAGCAGTTCTTC. As protein: CSVGSGRAFEQFF.

This clonotype was detected many times. V and J are TRBV6-1 and TRBJ2-3; 10 nucleotides line up with TRBD2. This CDR3 is built from 16 residues. Germline CDR1 and CDR2: MNHNS and SASEGT. With V trimmed by 3 bases and J by 5 bases, 8 bases remained unmatched. CDR3 coding DNA: TGTGCCAGCAGTGATATAGCGGGAGGTGTCAGAGATACGCAGTATTTT. It is translated as CASSDIAGGVRDTQYF.

With regard to this clonotype: A much more abundant neighbour one base away suggests this may be a read error. The CDR3 loop reads CASSYSNLGGNTEASF. The CDR3 region has the DNA TGTGCCAGCAGTTACTCGAATTTGGGAGGGAACACTGAAGCTTCCTTT. This chain uses TRBV6-5 with TRBJ1-1, with unresolved D. CDR1 is MNHEY, CDR2 SVGAGI, per germline. The CDR3 is 16 amino acids.

This clonotype has a handful of counts. This chain joins TRBV6-2 or TRBV6-3 and TRBJ2-7, with D perhaps TRBD2 (5 bases). Germline CDR1 and CDR2: MNHEY and SVGEGT. The length of the CDR3 is 13 residues. Trimming shortened V by 8 bases and J by 0 bases, and 11 bases separated the two germline ends. The CDR3 region has the DNA TGTGCCAGCTCCAAAGACTACTCCTACGAGCAGTACTTC. It translates to CASSKDYSYEQYF.

This clonotype was counted many times. The chain is built from TRBV3-1 and TRBJ1-4; D remains unclear. V lost 4 bases and J 7 bases, leaving 10 bases between the germline ends. The CDR3 covers 13 residues. The V gene's germline CDR1 is LGHDT and CDR2 YNNKEL (reference sequence). CDR3 DNA sequence: TGTGCCAGCAGCCCGATACTGGGTGAAAAACTGTTTTTT. Its translation: CASSPILGEKLFF.

This clonotype was observed at least ten times. The rearrangement joins TRBV6-1 to TRBJ1-1, with D maybe TRBD1 (5 bases). The germline V and J ends were trimmed by 6 bases and 0 bases, with 11 bases remaining between them. Germline V CDR1 and CDR2: MNHNS, SASEGT. The CDR3 contains 14 residues. CDR3 nucleotide sequence: TGTGCCAGCAGACTCCAGGGCCTGAACACTGAAGCTTTCTTT. Its protein product is CASRLQGLNTEAFF.

The chain has TRBV5-1 and TRBJ1-4; D is uncertain. The CDR3 is made up of 17 amino acids. Germline V gene data show CDR1 as SGHRS and CDR2 as YFSETQ. Trimming cost V 0 bases and J 8 bases, with 20 bases left between them. The DNA of the CDR3 is TGCGCCAGCAGCTTGGACGGCACAAGAAGCTCAACGGAAAAACTGTTTTTT. Residues: CASSLDGTRSSTEKLFF.